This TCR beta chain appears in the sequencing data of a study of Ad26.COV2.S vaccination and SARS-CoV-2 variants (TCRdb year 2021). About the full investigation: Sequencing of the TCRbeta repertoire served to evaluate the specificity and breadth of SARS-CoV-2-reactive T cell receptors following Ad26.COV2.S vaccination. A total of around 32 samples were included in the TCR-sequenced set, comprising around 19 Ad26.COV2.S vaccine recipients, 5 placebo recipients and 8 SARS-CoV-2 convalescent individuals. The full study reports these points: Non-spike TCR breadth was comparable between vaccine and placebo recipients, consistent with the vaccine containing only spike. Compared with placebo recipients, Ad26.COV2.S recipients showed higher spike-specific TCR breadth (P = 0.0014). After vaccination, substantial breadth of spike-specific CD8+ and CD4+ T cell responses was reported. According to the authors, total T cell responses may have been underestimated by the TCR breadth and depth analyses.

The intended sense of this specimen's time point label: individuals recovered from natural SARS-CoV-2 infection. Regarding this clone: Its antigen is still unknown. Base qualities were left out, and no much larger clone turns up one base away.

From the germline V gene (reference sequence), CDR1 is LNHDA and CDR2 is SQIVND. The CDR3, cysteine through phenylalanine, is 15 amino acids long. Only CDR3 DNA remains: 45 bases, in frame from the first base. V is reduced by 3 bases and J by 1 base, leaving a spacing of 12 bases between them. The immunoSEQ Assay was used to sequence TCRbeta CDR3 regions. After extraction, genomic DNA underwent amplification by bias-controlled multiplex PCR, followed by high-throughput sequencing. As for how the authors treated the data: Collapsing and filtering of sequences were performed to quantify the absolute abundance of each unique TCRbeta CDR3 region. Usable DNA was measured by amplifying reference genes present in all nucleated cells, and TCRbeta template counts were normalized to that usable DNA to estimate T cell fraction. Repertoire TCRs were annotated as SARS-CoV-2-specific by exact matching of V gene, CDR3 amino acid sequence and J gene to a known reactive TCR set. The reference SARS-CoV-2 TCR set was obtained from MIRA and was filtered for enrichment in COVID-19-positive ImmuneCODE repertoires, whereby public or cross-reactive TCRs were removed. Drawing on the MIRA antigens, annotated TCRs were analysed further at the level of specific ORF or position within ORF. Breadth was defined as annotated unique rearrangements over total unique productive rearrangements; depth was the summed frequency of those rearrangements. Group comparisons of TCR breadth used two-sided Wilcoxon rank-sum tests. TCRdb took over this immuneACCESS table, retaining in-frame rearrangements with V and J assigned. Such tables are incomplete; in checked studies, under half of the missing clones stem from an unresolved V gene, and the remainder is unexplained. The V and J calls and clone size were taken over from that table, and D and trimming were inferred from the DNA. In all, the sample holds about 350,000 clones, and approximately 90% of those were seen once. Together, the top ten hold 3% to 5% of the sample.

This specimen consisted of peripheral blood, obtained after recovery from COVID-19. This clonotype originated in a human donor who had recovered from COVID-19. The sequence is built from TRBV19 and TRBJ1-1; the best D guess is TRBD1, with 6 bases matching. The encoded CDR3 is CASSIPSGQNTEAFF. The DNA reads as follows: TGTGCCAGTAGTATCCCCTCGGGACAGAACACTGAAGCTTTCTTT.